The clone carrying this TCR beta chain was found many times. Its antigen is as yet unknown. This sample is part of a study of early T cells in non-severe SARS-CoV-2 infection. Study at large: Bulk RNA isolated from unsorted whole blood underwent sequencing; chains were not paired.

Study-wide results and limits: VDJdb matches were skewed toward anti-spike CD8 T cell responses.

The library protocol tagged individual cDNA molecules with unique molecular identifiers. MiXCR was run by TCRdb on the 5' RACE reads, yielding one entry per CDR3 protein. This repertoire shows about 67,000 distinct CDR3 sequences, about 9.9% found once; its top ten account for 3.5% to 4%. Sequencing was carried out using whole blood. The receptor was derived from an adult who was a healthcare worker with PCR-confirmed SARS-CoV-2 infection or an uninfected control (not recorded which).

The CDR3 reads CASSLEHWGKPGEQYF. The CDR3 nucleotides read TGTGCCAGCAGCTTAGAACATTGGGGCAAACCTGGGGAGCAGTACTTC. This chain uses TRBV7-6 with TRBJ2-7, with D possibly TRBD1 on 5 matching bases. This CDR3 region has 16 residues. With 1 base removed from V and 7 bases from J, the gap between germline ends came to 20 bases. The V gene's germline CDR1 is SGHVS and CDR2 FNYEAQ.